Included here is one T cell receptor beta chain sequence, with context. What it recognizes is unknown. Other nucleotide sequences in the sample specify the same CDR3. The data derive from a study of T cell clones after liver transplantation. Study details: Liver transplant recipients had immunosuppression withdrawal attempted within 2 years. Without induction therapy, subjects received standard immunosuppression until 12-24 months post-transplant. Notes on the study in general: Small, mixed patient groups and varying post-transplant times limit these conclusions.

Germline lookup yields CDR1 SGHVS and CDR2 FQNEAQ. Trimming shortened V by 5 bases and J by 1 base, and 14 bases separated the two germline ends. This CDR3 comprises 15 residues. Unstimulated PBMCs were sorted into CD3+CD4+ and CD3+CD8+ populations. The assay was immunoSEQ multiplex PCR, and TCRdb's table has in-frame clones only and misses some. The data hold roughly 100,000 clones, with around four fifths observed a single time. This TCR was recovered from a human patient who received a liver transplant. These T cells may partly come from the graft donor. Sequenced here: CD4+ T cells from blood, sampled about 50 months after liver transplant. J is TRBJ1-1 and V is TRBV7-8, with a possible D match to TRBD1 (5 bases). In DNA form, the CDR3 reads TGTGCCAGCAGCCCCCAGGGAGGGCGGAACACTGAAGCTTTCTTT. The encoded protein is CASSPQGGRNTEAFF. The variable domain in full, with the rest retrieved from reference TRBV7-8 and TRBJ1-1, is GAGVSQSPRYKVAKRGQDVALRCDPISGHVSLFWYQQALGQGPEFLTYFQNEAQLDKSGLPSDRFFAERPEGSVSTLKIQRTQQEDSAVYLCASSPQGGRNTEAFFGQGTRLTVV.